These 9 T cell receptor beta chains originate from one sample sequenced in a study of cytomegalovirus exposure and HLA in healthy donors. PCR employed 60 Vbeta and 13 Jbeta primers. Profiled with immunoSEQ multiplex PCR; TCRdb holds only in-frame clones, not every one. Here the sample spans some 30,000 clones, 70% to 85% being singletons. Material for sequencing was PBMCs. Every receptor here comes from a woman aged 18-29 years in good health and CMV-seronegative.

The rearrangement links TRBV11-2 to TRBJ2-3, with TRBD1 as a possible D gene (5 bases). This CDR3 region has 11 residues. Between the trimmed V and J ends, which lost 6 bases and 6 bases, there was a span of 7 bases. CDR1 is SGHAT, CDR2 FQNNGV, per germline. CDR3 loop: CASSRGDTQYF. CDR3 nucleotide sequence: TGTGCCAGCAGTAGGGGCGATACGCAGTATTTT.

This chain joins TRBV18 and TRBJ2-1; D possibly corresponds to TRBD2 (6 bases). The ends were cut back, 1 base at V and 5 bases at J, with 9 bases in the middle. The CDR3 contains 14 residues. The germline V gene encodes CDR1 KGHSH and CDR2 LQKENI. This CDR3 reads CASSPRGDHNEQFF. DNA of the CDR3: TGTGCCAGCTCACCACGGGGGGATCACAATGAGCAGTTCTTC.

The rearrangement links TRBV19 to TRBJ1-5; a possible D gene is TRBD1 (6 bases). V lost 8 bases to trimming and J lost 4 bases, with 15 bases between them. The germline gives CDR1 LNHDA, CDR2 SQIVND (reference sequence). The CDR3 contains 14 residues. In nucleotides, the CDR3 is TGTGCCAGTCATACAGGGTATGGAAATCAGCCCCAGCATTTT. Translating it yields CASHTGYGNQPQHF.

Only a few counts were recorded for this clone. The CDR3 sequence is CASTKTTSGRAGTYNEQFF. The CDR3 DNA follows: TGTGCCAGTACCAAGACGACTAGCGGGAGGGCCGGAACCTACAATGAGCAGTTCTTC. V usage is TRBV19 and J usage is TRBJ2-1; TRBD2 aligns across 14 bases. The germline V gene has CDR1 LNHDA and CDR2 SQIVND (reference sequence). The CDR3 is 19 residues long. J was trimmed by 2 bases and V by 7 bases; bases with no gene match: 13.

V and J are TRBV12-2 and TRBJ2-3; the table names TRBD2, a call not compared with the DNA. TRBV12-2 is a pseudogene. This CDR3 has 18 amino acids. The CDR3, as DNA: TGTGCAAGTCGCTTAGTTCCGGGCGGGGATACTAGCACAGATACGCAGTATTTT. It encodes CASRLVPGGDTSTDTQYF.

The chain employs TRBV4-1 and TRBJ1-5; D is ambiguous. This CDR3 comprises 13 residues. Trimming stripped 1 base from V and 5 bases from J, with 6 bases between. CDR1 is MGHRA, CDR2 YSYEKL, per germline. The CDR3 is CASSQARDQPQHF. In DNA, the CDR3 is TGCGCCAGCAGCCAAGCCCGGGATCAGCCCCAGCATTTT.

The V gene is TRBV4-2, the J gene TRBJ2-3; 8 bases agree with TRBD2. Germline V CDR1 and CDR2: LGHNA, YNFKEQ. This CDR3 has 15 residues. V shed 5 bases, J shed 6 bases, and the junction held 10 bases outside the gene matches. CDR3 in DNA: TGTGCCAGCAGCTCCGGGGGGGGCAGGTCGGATACGCAGTATTTT. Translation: CASSSGGGRSDTQYF.

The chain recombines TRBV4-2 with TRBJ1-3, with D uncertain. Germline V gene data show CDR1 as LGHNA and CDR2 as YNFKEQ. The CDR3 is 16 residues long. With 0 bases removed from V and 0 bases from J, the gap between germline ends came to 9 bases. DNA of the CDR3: TGTGCCAGCAGCCAAGAATCGGGGAACTCTGGAAACACCATATATTTT. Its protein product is CASSQESGNSGNTIYF.

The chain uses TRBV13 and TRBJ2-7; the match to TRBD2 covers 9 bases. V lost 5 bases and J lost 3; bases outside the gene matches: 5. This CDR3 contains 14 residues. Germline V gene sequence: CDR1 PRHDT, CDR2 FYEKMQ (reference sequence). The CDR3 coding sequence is TGTGCCAGCAGCGCGACTAGCGGAGACTACGAGCAGTACTTC. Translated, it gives CASSATSGDYEQYF.